This TCR beta chain derives from a study of blood T cells in healthy people across ages. Peripheral blood, roughly 9.3 milliliters per donor, was collected. A sample-barcoded 5' primer and a J-beta primer mix were used in a second PCR of roughly 6 to 11 cycles. Each CDR3 protein gets one entry after TCRdb re-called the 5' RACE reads with MiXCR. The table lists about 770,000 distinct CDR3 sequences, under 45% of them singletons. The CDR3 is 14 amino acids. Per the germline V gene, CDR1 is WNHNN and CDR2 is SYGVQD (reference sequence). Trimming cost V 4 bases and J 5 bases, with 14 bases left between them.

This chain connects TRBV10-1 to TRBJ1-1; TRBD1 is a possible D gene (5 bases). This clonotype was sampled from a man between 60 and 75 years old in good health. Sequenced material: blood. The CDR3: CASSGTTAGTEAFF. In DNA form, the CDR3 reads TGCGCCAGCAGTGGAACGACAGCGGGGACTGAAGCTTTCTTT.